A single sample gave rise to the 32 T cell receptor beta chains below, sequenced in a study of response to subunit inactivated influenza vaccine. A single record per CDR3 protein comes from TCRdb applying MiXCR to the RT-PCR reads. The data show 650,000 or so distinct CDR3 sequences, roughly 15% seen once. The specimen was PBMCs from blood, collected 14 days before vaccination. Source of these receptors: a man between 45 and 60 years old who received an inactivated influenza vaccine.

This chain joins TRBV11-2 and TRBJ2-2; D gene ambiguous. Germline values: CDR1 SGHAT, CDR2 FQNNGV. The CDR3 covers 16 residues. V gave up 3 bases and J gave up 6 bases, with 17 bases separating them. CDR3 nucleotide sequence: TGTGCCAGCAGCTTTTCGCTGGGTACTATAGCCGGGGAGCTGTTTTTT. This gives the protein CASSFSLGTIAGELFF.

This clonotype occurred a few times. The chain is built from TRBV24-1 and TRBJ2-3; D is unclear. Germline assignment: CDR1 KGHDR and CDR2 SFDVKD. V gave up 1 base and J gave up 0 bases, with 7 bases separating them. The CDR3 has 15 amino acids. The CDR3 DNA follows: TGTGCCACCAGTGATTTAAAGCGTAGCACAGATACGCAGTATTTT. Its translation: CATSDLKRSTDTQYF.

This clonotype was seen at least ten times. The chain uses TRBV4-1 and TRBJ2-7; D ambiguous. Trimming left V 2 bases short and J 0 bases short, with 8 bases between. This CDR3 contains 14 residues. The germline V gene encodes CDR1 MGHRA and CDR2 YSYEKL. The CDR3 region has the DNA TGCGCCAGCAGCCAATCTCCGAGCTCCTACGAGCAGTACTTC. It codes for CASSQSPSSYEQYF.

This sequence joins TRBV29-1 and TRBJ2-1; 7 nucleotides agree with TRBD1. This CDR3 has 10 residues. CDR1 and CDR2 (germline): SQVTM, ANQGSEA. V gave up 7 bases and J gave up 10 bases; unmatched junction bases: 4. The CDR3 loop reads CSAQGVEQFF. The CDR3 coding sequence is TGCAGCGCCCAGGGGGTAGAGCAGTTCTTC.

This clonotype turned up a few times. The chain couples TRBV10-3 to TRBJ2-5; 8 nucleotides agree with TRBD1. V lost 6 bases to trimming and J lost 0 bases; unmatched junction nucleotides: 3. Germline V gene data show CDR1 as ENHRY and CDR2 as SYGVKD. The CDR3 loop spans 14 amino acids. CDR3 nucleotide sequence: TGTGCCATCAGAGGACAGGGAAACCAAGAGACCCAGTACTTC. Residues: CAIRGQGNQETQYF.

Regarding this clonotype: This clone may be a read error of a much larger clone one base away. The genes are TRBV12-3 or TRBV12-4 and TRBJ1-2; D not resolved. The CDR3 runs 13 residues. Trimming cost V 2 bases and J 7 bases, with 11 bases left between them. CDR3 amino acids: CASSLSGHSGYTF. As DNA, the CDR3 is TGTGCCAGCAGTTTATCGGGCCACAGTGGCTACACCTTC.

This clonotype turned up a few times. This chain links TRBV2 with TRBJ1-1, with unresolved D. Germline CDR1 SNHLY, CDR2 FYNNEI. This CDR3 region has 14 residues. Trimming removed 4 bases at V and 3 bases at J, with 12 bases between. The CDR3 region has the DNA TGTGCCAGCAGTGTAGCTAGTAGTGACACTGAAGCTTTCTTT. Protein: CASSVASSDTEAFF.

This clonotype was detected only a few times. This rearrangement joins TRBV7-8 to TRBJ2-6; D possibly corresponds to TRBD1 (6 bases). V dropped 7 bases and J dropped 0 bases, with 10 bases sitting between them. The CDR3 runs 15 residues. Germline CDR1 is SGHVS and CDR2 is FQNEAQ. CDR3 coding DNA: TGTGCCAGCATCCTACAGGGCTCTGGGGCCAACGTCCTGACTTTC. Its translation: CASILQGSGANVLTF.

This clonotype was seen a few times. This chain connects TRBV7-2 to TRBJ1-6; 9 bases are shared with TRBD1. CDR1 and CDR2 (germline): SGHTA, FQGNSA. The junction had 5 bases not matched to a gene; V was cut back by 5 bases and J by 9 bases. CDR3 length: 14 amino acids. The chain's CDR3 is CASSHGTGSSPLHF. CDR3 in DNA: TGTGCCAGCAGCCACGGGACAGGGTCTTCACCCCTCCACTTT.

The sample holds many counts of this clonotype. The gene calls are TRBV10-3 and TRBJ2-1, with 10 bases lining up with TRBD1. This CDR3 region has 14 residues. Germline CDR1 and CDR2: ENHRY and SYGVKD. Trimming took 6 bases from V and 6 from J; bases not matched to a gene: 5. CDR3 nucleotides: TGTGCCATCAGGGACGGGACAGGGGCCAATGAGCAGTTCTTC. This encodes CAIRDGTGANEQFF.

A few counts support this clonotype. The chain couples TRBV28 to TRBJ2-7, with 10 bases matching TRBD2. The J segment lost 1 base and the V segment lost 7 bases, leaving 7 bases of the junction unmatched. The CDR3 length is 15 residues. Germline CDR1 and CDR2: MDHEN and SYDVKM. The CDR3 reads CASKLGAGGSYEQYF. DNA of the CDR3: TGTGCCAGCAAGTTGGGAGCGGGAGGGTCCTACGAGCAGTACTTC. Full variable domain (outside the CDR3, taken from reference TRBV28 and TRBJ2-7): DVKVTQSSRYLVKRTGEKVFLECVQDMDHENMFWYRQDPGLGLRLIYFSYDVKMKEKGDIPEGYSVSREKKERFSLILESASTNQTSMYLCASKLGAGGSYEQYFGPGTRLTVT.

A remark on this clonotype: This clone may be a read error of a much larger clone one base away. V gene TRBV4-2 combines with J gene TRBJ2-5; D assignment may be TRBD1 or TRBD2 (5 bases each). CDR1 LGHNA and CDR2 YNFKEQ come from the germline V gene. CDR3 length equals 15 residues. The V and J ends lost 0 bases and 8 bases respectively, with 16 bases between them. The CDR3 region is CASSQDLIMGDTQYF. The CDR3 bases are TGTGCCAGCAGCCAAGATTTGATCATGGGGGACACCCAGTACTTC.

In this sample, this clonotype turned up a few times. The chain joins TRBV25-1 to TRBJ2-7, with TRBD1 matching over 9 bases. From germline, CDR1 is MGHDK and CDR2 SYGVNS. Trimming at V came to 3 bases and at J to 2 bases, leaving 5 bases not matched to a gene. CDR3 length: 15 amino acids. CDR3 in DNA: TGTGCCAGCAGTGACCGGGACAGGGAGACCTACGAGCAGTACTTC. It encodes CASSDRDRETYEQYF.

The chain employs TRBV6-1 and TRBJ2-5; 8 positions agree with TRBD1. Germline V gene sequence: CDR1 MNHNS, CDR2 SASEGT. This CDR3 has 14 residues. V lost 6 bases to trimming and J lost 2 bases; unmatched junction nucleotides: 5. CDR3 sequence (DNA): TGTGCCAGCAGGATGGGACAGGCGCAAGAGACCCAGTACTTC. Encoded protein: CASRMGQAQETQYF.

This clonotype was found many times. This chain joins TRBV4-3 and TRBJ1-1; a possible D gene is TRBD1 (6 bases). This CDR3 comprises 17 residues. Trimming pared 0 bases from V and 1 base from J, leaving 15 bases between. In germline, CDR1 is LGHNA, CDR2 YSLEER. In DNA, the CDR3 is TGCGCCAGCAGCCAAGATGGGGTCGGGACACGGAACACTGAAGCTTTCTTT. It is translated as CASSQDGVGTRNTEAFF.

This chain uses TRBV27 with TRBJ2-3; 9 nucleotides align to TRBD1. Germline CDR1 and CDR2: MNHEY and SMNVEV (reference sequence). Germline trimming cut 4 bases from V and 4 bases from J; bases unmatched to any gene: 6. This CDR3 comprises 15 residues. CDR3 nucleotides: TGTGCCAGCAGTTATGAGACAGGGGGTTCAGATACGCAGTATTTT. Protein: CASSYETGGSDTQYF.

The table lists this clonotype with a few counts. CDR3 region: CASSFFTGGGLNEQFF. The CDR3 DNA is TGTGCCAGCAGCTTCTTCACCGGTGGAGGATTAAATGAGCAGTTCTTC. This chain links TRBV7-9 with TRBJ2-1, with D tentatively TRBD2 (5 bases). Trimming removed 3 bases at V and 7 bases at J, with 19 bases between. The germline V gene encodes CDR1 SEHNR and CDR2 FQNEAQ (reference sequence). The CDR3 has 16 amino acids.

This clonotype has ten or more counts. The chain uses TRBV28 and TRBJ1-2; perhaps TRBD1 as D (6 bases). CDR1 MDHEN and CDR2 SYDVKM come from the germline V gene. V was cut by 2 bases and J by 5 bases, with 6 bases left in between. The CDR3 length is 12 residues. CDR3 DNA sequence: TGTGCCAGCAGTTTAACAGGGTATGGCTACACCTTC. Translating it yields CASSLTGYGYTF.

V gene TRBV11-2 combines with J gene TRBJ2-5; 8 nucleotides line up with TRBD2. The CDR3 is 17 residues long. Germline V gene data show CDR1 as SGHAT and CDR2 as FQNNGV. The trim removed 0 bases at V and 2 bases at J, leaving 8 bases unmatched. In nucleotides, the CDR3 is TGTGCCAGCAGCTTAGAAATGGGACTAGTGGTTCAAGAGACCCAGTACTTC. Amino acid sequence: CASSLEMGLVVQETQYF.

This clonotype was picked up a small number of times. The chain uses TRBV29-1 and TRBJ2-1; 9 bases are a match to TRBD2. Germline-derived CDR1 and CDR2 are SQVTM and ANQGSEA. J lost 5 bases, V lost 6 bases, and 11 bases had no gene match. The length of the CDR3 is 15 residues. Here the CDR3 reads CSVRAGTSPNNEQFF. In DNA form, the CDR3 reads TGCAGCGTCAGGGCCGGGACTAGCCCGAACAATGAGCAGTTCTTC.

This clonotype was counted a few times. Written as DNA, the CDR3 is TGTGCCAGCGCCGGTCAGATAAACATTCAGTACTTC. This codes for CASAGQINIQYF. The V gene is TRBV21-1, the J gene TRBJ2-4. TRBV21-1 is listed as a pseudogene. This CDR3 region has 12 residues.

The CDR3 loop is CASSPPGTVPDTQYF. CDR3 DNA sequence: TGTGCCAGCAGTCCGCCGGGGACTGTGCCAGATACGCAGTATTTT. The rearrangement joins TRBV2 to TRBJ2-3; maybe TRBD2 (6 bases). The V gene's germline CDR1 is SNHLY and CDR2 FYNNEI. V shed 5 bases and J shed 4 bases, with 16 bases lying between them. The CDR3 length is 15 residues. The full variable domain, rest sourced from reference TRBV2 and TRBJ2-3, is EPEVTQTPSHQVTQMGQEVILRCVPISNHLYFYWYRQILGQKVEFLVSFYNNEISEKSEIFDDQFSVERPDGSNFTLKIRSTKLEDSAMYFCASSPPGTVPDTQYFGPGTRLTVL.

V and J are TRBV5-1 and TRBJ1-2; a weak D match, TRBD1 (5 bases). V lost 0 bases and J lost 0, with 9 bases in between. This CDR3 is built from 15 residues. Germline CDR1 and CDR2: SGHRS and YFSETQ. CDR3 amino acids: CASSLDRLSNYGYTF. The CDR3 bases are TGCGCCAGCAGCTTGGACAGGCTTTCTAACTATGGCTACACCTTC.

This clonotype was seen at least ten times. The chain joins TRBV4-3 to TRBJ2-7, with D perhaps given as TRBD1 or TRBD2 (5 bases each). V was clipped by 2 bases and J by 2 bases, with 13 bases between them. This CDR3 spans 15 amino acids. Germline-derived CDR1 and CDR2 are LGHNA and YSLEER. The CDR3 is CASSQYRDGPYEQYF. CDR3 nucleotide sequence: TGCGCCAGCAGCCAATACCGGGACGGACCCTACGAGCAGTACTTC.

This clonotype was counted between two and nine times. DNA of the CDR3: TGTGCCAGCAGCCGCGTTGCGACCGGGCAAGCTTTCTTT. Protein product: CASSRVATGQAFF. V usage is TRBV7-9 and J usage is TRBJ1-1; D ambiguous. The germline gives CDR1 SEHNR, CDR2 FQNEAQ (reference sequence). There are 13 residues in the CDR3. Trimming stripped 5 bases from V and 9 bases from J, with 16 bases between.

V usage is TRBV20-1 and J usage is TRBJ2-1, with TRBD2 identical over 14 bases. The germline gives CDR1 DFQATT, CDR2 SNEGSKA (reference sequence). V shed 1 base, J shed 5 bases, and the junction held 4 bases outside the gene matches. This CDR3 is 16 amino acids long. CDR3 loop: CSARAGTSGRHNEQFF. The DNA for the CDR3 is TGCAGTGCTAGAGCTGGGACTAGCGGGAGACACAATGAGCAGTTCTTC.

This clonotype came up a few times. The CDR3, as DNA: TGTGCCAGCAGCTTACATCAGGGTTCAGATACGCAGTATTTT. Its protein is CASSLHQGSDTQYF. The V gene is TRBV7-2, the J gene TRBJ2-3, with D perhaps TRBD1 (5 bases). Germline-derived CDR1 and CDR2 are SGHTA and FQGNSA. V lost 2 bases and J lost 4, with 10 bases in between. The length of the CDR3 is 14 residues.

In its sample, this clonotype was seen a few times. The chain has TRBV7-6 and TRBJ2-7; D could derive from TRBD1 or TRBD2 (5 bases each). CDR1 is SGHVS, CDR2 FNYEAQ, per germline. CDR3 length: 16 residues. Trimming shortened V by 5 bases and J by 0 bases, and 17 bases separated the two germline ends. This chain's CDR3 is CASSPTSGTDSYEQYF. Written as DNA, the CDR3 is TGTGCCAGCAGCCCCACTTCCGGGACGGACTCCTACGAGCAGTACTTC.

The rearrangement links TRBV3-1 to TRBJ1-2; 8 bases map to TRBD1. CDR3 size: 15 residues. J lost 2 bases, V lost 3 bases, and 5 bases had no gene match. CDR1 is LGHDT, CDR2 YNNKEL, per germline (reference sequence). The CDR3 spells CASSHGTGYNYGYTF. CDR3 nucleotide sequence: TGTGCCAGCAGCCATGGGACAGGATACAACTATGGCTACACCTTC.

The rearrangement uses TRBV6-5 and TRBJ1-5, with D possibly matching TRBD1 (5 bases). CDR3 length: 15 residues. The germline V and J ends were trimmed by 6 bases and 1 base, with 13 bases remaining between them. The germline gives CDR1 MNHEY, CDR2 SVGAGI. CDR3 loop: CASSLAKGSNQPQHF. DNA for the CDR3: TGTGCCAGCAGCTTAGCTAAGGGGAGCAATCAGCCCCAGCATTTT.

The rearrangement joins TRBV3-1 to TRBJ2-2, with TRBD2 identical over 7 bases. Germline trimming cut 0 bases from V and 4 bases from J; bases unmatched to any gene: 5. The CDR3 runs 16 residues. Germline V gene data show CDR1 as LGHDT and CDR2 as YNNKEL (reference sequence). The CDR3 nucleotides read TGTGCCAGCAGCCAAGACAGGACTAGACCCACCGGGGAGCTGTTTTTT. Translating gives CASSQDRTRPTGELFF.

The V and J genes are TRBV19 and TRBJ2-1; D remains ambiguous. Trimming cost V 3 bases and J 4 bases, with 13 bases left between them. The CDR3 sequence is 15 residues long. CDR1 and CDR2 from the germline V gene are LNHDA and SQIVND (reference sequence). The CDR3 sequence is CASSIIRAGYNEQFF. CDR3 sequence (DNA): TGTGCCAGTAGTATCATAAGGGCTGGGTACAATGAGCAGTTCTTC. Based on the CDR3 plus reference TRBV19 and TRBJ2-1, the full variable domain is DGGITQSPKYLFRKEGQNVTLSCEQNLNHDAMYWYRQDPGQGLRLIYYSQIVNDFQKGDIAEGYSVSREKKESFPLTVTSAQKNPTAFYLCASSIIRAGYNEQFFGPGTRLTVL.